This T cell receptor beta chain was found in a study of tumor-infiltrating lymphocytes in primary liver carcinoma. Study-wide background: Productive TCRbeta read yields ran from roughly 3.6 to 7.1 million per sample and were similar between tissues.

CDR1 and CDR2 from the germline V gene are SGHAT and FQNNGV. V gave up 4 bases and J gave up 3 bases, with 7 bases separating them. CDR3 size: 13 residues. This clonotype is classed as medium-sized. Total RNA amounting to about 520 ng was the source from which TCR beta cDNA was made with a constant-region primer. Three nested multiplex PCR rounds, a slightly modified ARM-PCR method, built the TCR beta libraries. With TRBV1-TRBV30 forward primers and a C-beta reverse primer, the first two PCR rounds were run for 10 to 11 cycles each. TCRdb reprocessed the multiplex PCR reads via MiXCR and lists one record per CDR3 protein. The table lists 95,000 to 150,000 distinct CDR3 sequences, 60% to 75% of them singletons, with 7.5% to 8.5% in the top ten. From unsorted bulk tissue weighing about 18-30 mg, DNA and RNA were co-extracted. Treatment of the patients' primary liver carcinoma consisted of surgical resection. Five distinct regions per tumor were sampled.

The TCR originated in a woman aged 55-70 years with primary liver carcinoma and hepatitis B virus infection. This chain links TRBV11-2 with TRBJ2-4, with no clear D. Sequenced: liver tumor tissue from sampling region 3. Described subset: tumor region T3, left-lateral pole. DNA for the CDR3: TGTGCCAGCAGCTGGGGTGTCAAAAACATTCAGTACTTC. This translates into CASSWGVKNIQYF.